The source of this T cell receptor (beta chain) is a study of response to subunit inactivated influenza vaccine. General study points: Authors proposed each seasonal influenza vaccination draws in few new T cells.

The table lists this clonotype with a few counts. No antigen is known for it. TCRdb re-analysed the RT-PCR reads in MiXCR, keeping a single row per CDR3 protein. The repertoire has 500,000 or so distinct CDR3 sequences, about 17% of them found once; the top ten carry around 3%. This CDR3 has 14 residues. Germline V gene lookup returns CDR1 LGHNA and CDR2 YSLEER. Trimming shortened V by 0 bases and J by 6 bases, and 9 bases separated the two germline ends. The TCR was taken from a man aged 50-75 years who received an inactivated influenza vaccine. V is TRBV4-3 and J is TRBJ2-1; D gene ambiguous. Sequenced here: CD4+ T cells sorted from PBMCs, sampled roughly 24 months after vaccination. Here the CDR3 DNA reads TGCGCCAGCAGCCAAGAGGTTTTTAGCAATGAGCAGTTCTTC. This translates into CASSQEVFSNEQFF.